The 15 T cell receptor beta chains given below trace back to one sample, sequenced in a study of cytomegalovirus exposure and HLA in healthy donors. Both 60 Vbeta primers and 13 Jbeta primers went into the PCR. This table comes from immunoSEQ multiplex PCR, and its TCRdb copy is limited to in-frame clones, with some not included. The data contain about 200,000 clones, about three quarters of them seen just once; the ten biggest clones take up approximately 2.1%. Material: PBMCs. Every receptor here comes from a woman aged 25 to 39 in good health and CMV-seropositive.

This clone has only a few counts. The J gene is TRBJ1-2, the V gene TRBV5-1; tentative D call: TRBD1 (6 bases). The CDR3 extends over 14 amino acids. Trimming removed 4 bases at V and 0 bases at J, with 10 bases between. Germline loops: CDR1 SGHRS, CDR2 YFSETQ. CDR3 loop: CASSPDRANYGYTF. The CDR3 coding sequence is TGCGCCAGCAGCCCGGACAGAGCTAACTATGGCTACACCTTC.

V is TRBV7-2 and J is TRBJ2-5; 8 bases map to TRBD2. V trimming: 0 bases; J trimming: 2 bases; junction bases outside the gene matches: 11. The CDR3 contains 18 residues. Germline CDR1 and CDR2: SGHTA and FQGNSA. In nucleotides, the CDR3 is TGTGCCAGCAGCTTAGCGGGGGCCCTAGCGGGTTTACAAGAGACCCAGTACTTC. It codes for CASSLAGALAGLQETQYF.

V gene TRBV7-2 combines with J gene TRBJ2-5; D unresolved. Germline values: CDR1 SGHTA, CDR2 FQGNSA. The CDR3 is 13 residues long. V was trimmed by 5 bases and J by 5 bases, leaving 12 bases between them. CDR3 sequence: CASSLTPVETQYF. CDR3 in DNA: TGTGCCAGCAGCCTAACTCCCGTGGAGACCCAGTACTTC. The whole variable domain, filled in from reference TRBV7-2 and TRBJ2-5, reads GAGVSQSPSNKVTEKGKDVELRCDPISGHTALYWYRQSLGQGLEFLIYFQGNSAPDKSGLPSDRFSAERTGGSVSTLTIQRTQQEDSAVYLCASSLTPVETQYFGPGTRLLVL.

The chain uses TRBV30 and TRBJ1-2, with 7 nucleotides matching TRBD1. Trimming took 2 bases from V and 8 from J; bases not matched to a gene: 17. The CDR3 is made up of 16 amino acids. The germline V gene has CDR1 GTSNPN and CDR2 SVGIG (reference sequence). CDR3 sequence (DNA): TGTGCCTGGAGTCCCTACCTCCCGACAGGGATGAGAGGCTACACCTTC. As protein: CAWSPYLPTGMRGYTF.

This clone was seen more than once but under ten times. V gene TRBV5-1 combines with J gene TRBJ2-1; tentative D call: TRBD2 (5 bases). V was trimmed by 0 bases and J by 2 bases, leaving 9 bases between them. The CDR3 has 15 residues. Germline assignment: CDR1 SGHRS and CDR2 YFSETQ. CDR3 sequence (DNA): TGCGCCAGCAGCTTGGGTCGGGGTCCCTACAATGAGCAGTTCTTC. It translates to CASSLGRGPYNEQFF.

The chain joins TRBV7-3 to TRBJ2-3, with TRBD2 identical over 8 bases. V trimming: 5 bases; J trimming: 3 bases; junction bases outside the gene matches: 7. The CDR3 runs to 15 residues. The germline CDR1 and CDR2 sequences are SGHTA and FQGTGA. DNA of the CDR3: TGTGCCAGCAGCCCCCGAAGCGGGAGAACAGATACGCAGTATTTT. Protein: CASSPRSGRTDTQYF.

This clone was observed a few times. The V call is TRBV5-6, the J call TRBJ1-5, with D possibly being TRBD1 (6 bases). The length of the CDR3 is 14 residues. Looked up from germline, CDR1 is SGHDT and CDR2 is YYEEEE. The V end was cut by 1 base, the J end by 7 bases, with 12 bases between. The CDR3 loop reads CASSLQAGGQPQHF. As DNA, the CDR3 is TGTGCCAGCAGCTTGCAGGCGGGGGGCCAGCCCCAGCATTTT.

This clone was found once. The chain carries TRBV7-2 and TRBJ2-3; 8 nucleotides line up with TRBD2. V shed 6 bases and J 0 bases; nucleotides not matched to a gene: 11. Germline lookup yields CDR1 SGHTA and CDR2 FQGNSA. The CDR3 runs to 17 residues. CDR3 residues: CASRLLWASGSTDTQYF. CDR3 sequence (DNA): TGTGCCAGCAGGTTATTATGGGCTAGCGGGAGCACAGATACGCAGTATTTT.

This clone was recorded only once. The chain carries TRBV6-1 and TRBJ1-2; TRBD1 aligns across 7 bases. V gave up 4 bases and J gave up 5 bases; unmatched junction bases: 4. Germline V gives CDR1 MNHNS, CDR2 SASEGT. The length of the CDR3 is 13 residues. CDR3 sequence reads: CASSVQGGYGYTF. CDR3 bases: TGTGCCAGCAGTGTGCAGGGGGGTTATGGCTACACCTTC.

The V and J genes are TRBV5-1 and TRBJ1-2; 9 bases fit TRBD1. Looked up from germline, CDR1 is SGHRS and CDR2 is YFSETQ. V lost 4 bases, J lost 5 bases, and 9 bases stayed unmatched. CDR3 size: 15 residues. CDR3 sequence: CASSPTGGFSYGYTF. The CDR3 DNA sequence: TGCGCCAGCAGCCCCACAGGGGGCTTTTCGTATGGCTACACCTTC.

The chain recombines TRBV7-2 with TRBJ2-3; D remains unclear. CDR1 and CDR2 from the germline V gene are SGHTA and FQGNSA. This CDR3 contains 13 residues. V lost 2 bases and J lost 4, with 7 bases in between. CDR3 nucleotide sequence: TGTGCCAGCAGCTTAATCGGAGCAGATACGCAGTATTTT. This sequence encodes CASSLIGADTQYF.

The J gene is TRBJ2-1, the V gene TRBV11-3, with 7 bases matching TRBD2. Per germline, CDR1 SGHNT and CDR2 YENEEA. The ends lost 3 bases at V and 8 bases at J; junction bases unmatched: 10. This CDR3 comprises 15 residues. CDR3 nucleotides: TGTGCCAGCAGCTTCGGGGGGTCCCCTGGTGATGAGCAGTTCTTC. Protein product: CASSFGGSPGDEQFF.

This chain joins TRBV30 and TRBJ2-7; D remains unclear. Trimming took off 1 base at V and 3 bases at J, with 4 bases between the two ends. The germline CDR1 and CDR2 sequences are GTSNPN and SVGIG (reference sequence). The CDR3 covers 11 residues. In DNA form, the CDR3 reads TGTGCCTGGAGTGCTGTCTACGAGCAGTACTTC. Amino acids: CAWSAVYEQYF. Variable domain in full (rest from reference TRBV30 and TRBJ2-7): SQTIHQWPATLVQPVGSPLSLECTVEGTSNPNLYWYRQAAGRGLQLLFYSVGIGQISSEVPQNLSASRPQDRQFILSSKKLLLSDSGFYLCAWSAVYEQYFGPGTRLTVT.

A single count supports this clone. In DNA form, the CDR3 reads TGTGCCAGCAGTGAATCTCCTAGCGGGAGTCTGTATGAGCAGTTCTTC. This encodes CASSESPSGSLYEQFF. The J gene is TRBJ2-1, the V gene TRBV2, with 10 bases fitting TRBD2. Germline values: CDR1 SNHLY, CDR2 FYNNEI. This CDR3 region has 16 residues. V trimming: 2 bases; J trimming: 8 bases; junction bases outside the gene matches: 9.

The CDR3 reads CAISDWTGNGYTF. CDR3 DNA sequence: TGTGCCATCAGTGACTGGACAGGGAATGGCTACACCTTC. This rearrangement joins TRBV10-3 to TRBJ1-2; 8 positions agree with TRBD1. The CDR3 is 13 residues long. Per germline, CDR1 ENHRY and CDR2 SYGVKD. V lost 3 bases to trimming and J lost 6 bases; unmatched junction nucleotides: 3.